Listed below are T cell receptor beta chains from one sample, sequenced in a study of Tregs in tolerant kidney transplant recipients. The repertoire was sequenced with immunoSEQ multiplex PCR; TCRdb's copy has only in-frame clones and lacks some. This repertoire shows some 250,000 clones, roughly four fifths found once; its top ten account for approximately 0.69%. The sample comprised CD4+ T cells from blood. The source is a human donor in good health. The CDR3 runs from the conserved cysteine through the conserved F or W. The D gene is left open where the match is weak. Expanded clones are given a class, and other clones once, few, many or no size at all.

CDR3 protein,CDR3 DNA,V gene,D gene,J gene,clone size
CASTWTPNEKLFF,TGTGCCAGCACCTGGACTCCGAACGAAAAACTGTTTTTT,TRBV2,NA,TRBJ1-4,NA
CASSHQADMGEQFF,TGTGCCAGCAGCCATCAAGCGGACATGGGTGAGCAGTTCTTC,TRBV14,NA,TRBJ2-1,NA
CASSSGQRSPLHF,TGCGCCAGCAGCTCTGGACAGAGATCACCCCTCCACTTT,TRBV5-1,NA,TRBJ1-6,NA
CASSRASGSGHNEQFF,TGTGCCAGTAGTAGGGCCAGCGGGAGCGGGCACAATGAGCAGTTCTTC,TRBV19,TRBD2,TRBJ2-1,few
CASSWARGGNQPQHF,TGTGCCAGCAGTTGGGCCCGCGGGGGCAATCAGCCCCAGCATTTT,TRBV6-5,NA,TRBJ1-5,few
CASSPRDRQETQYF,TGTGCCAGTAGTCCAAGGGACAGACAAGAGACCCAGTACTTC,TRBV19,TRBD1,TRBJ2-5,NA
CASSVAGQVSDTQYF,TGTGCCAGCAGCGTAGCCGGGCAGGTCTCAGATACGCAGTATTTT,TRBV9,NA,TRBJ2-3,few
CASSYNQRRGELFF,TGTGCCAGCAGTTACAACCAGAGAAGGGGGGAGCTGTTTTTT,TRBV6-6,NA,TRBJ2-2,NA
CASSLDQFGDRGEEYF,TGTGCCAGCAGCTTGGATCAATTTGGGGACAGGGGAGAGGAGTACTTC,TRBV5-4,TRBD1,TRBJ2-5,NA
CAVGADPNEKLFF,TGTGCCGTCGGGGCCGATCCTAATGAAAAACTGTTTTTT,TRBV10-3,NA,TRBJ1-4,once
CATGQGGDQPQHF,TGTGCCACCGGACAGGGGGGCGATCAGCCCCAGCATTTT,TRBV5-4,TRBD1,TRBJ1-5,NA
CAVTEIGTGELFF,TGTGCTGTGACCGAGATTGGCACCGGGGAGCTGTTTTTT,TRBV7-7,NA,TRBJ2-2,NA
CASSPSVGAGIVEQYF,TGTGCCAGCTCACCAAGCGTAGGCGCCGGGATTGTGGAGCAGTACTTC,TRBV18,NA,TRBJ2-7,NA
CAISESGTENEKLFF,TGTGCCATCAGTGAGTCCGGGACTGAGAATGAAAAACTGTTTTTT,TRBV10-3,NA,TRBJ1-4,NA
CASSSGTGYEQYF,TGTGCCAGCAGCTCTGGGACAGGGTACGAGCAGTACTTC,TRBV11-3,TRBD1,TRBJ2-7,NA
CASSPYGGIQYF,TGTGCCAGCAGCCCTTACGGGGGCATTCAGTACTTC,TRBV9,NA,TRBJ2-4,NA
CASSSDRGQGRDEAFF,TGCGCCAGCAGCTCTGACAGGGGGCAGGGTAGGGATGAAGCTTTCTTT,TRBV5-1,TRBD1,TRBJ1-1,NA
CASSRLAGEGAGELFF,TGTGCCAGCAGCCGACTAGCGGGAGAGGGGGCCGGGGAGCTGTTTTTT,TRBV14,TRBD2,TRBJ2-2,NA
CASSPGRLPETQYF,TGTGCCAGCAGCCCAGGGCGCCTCCCGGAGACCCAGTACTTC,TRBV7-8,NA,TRBJ2-5,NA
CASRAPSGRVSDTQYF,TGTGCCAGCCGGGCCCCTAGCGGGAGGGTCTCAGATACGCAGTATTTT,TRBV7-8,TRBD2,TRBJ2-3,NA
CASSLGVNTEAFF,TGTGCCAGCAGCTTAGGGGTGAACACTGAAGCTTTCTTT,TRBV11-3,NA,TRBJ1-1,NA
CASSPGLASASTDTQYF,TGCGCCAGCAGCCCGGGACTAGCGTCAGCTAGCACAGATACGCAGTATTTT,TRBV5-1,TRBD2,TRBJ2-3,NA
CSAIIQGLAFF,TGCAGTGCCATAATACAGGGTCTTGCTTTCTTT,TRBV20-1,NA,TRBJ1-1,NA
CASSSGTWPSQYF,TGCGCCAGCAGCTCCGGGACCTGGCCATCCCAGTACTTC,TRBV5-1,NA,TRBJ2-5,NA
CASSRLLGEQYF,TGTGCCAGCAGTCGCCTACTGGGGGAGCAGTACTTC,TRBV7-9,NA,TRBJ2-7,NA
CASSRDSSAGELFF,TGTGCCAGCTCTCGGGACTCAAGCGCCGGGGAGCTGTTTTTT,TRBV2,NA,TRBJ2-2,NA
CASNIASGNTIYF,TGTGCCAGTAATATCGCCTCTGGAAACACCATATATTTT,TRBV19,NA,TRBJ1-3,NA
CASSLFRQGGNYGYTF,TGTGCCAGCAGCTTATTTCGACAGGGGGGCAACTATGGCTACACCTTC,TRBV7-9,TRBD1,TRBJ1-2,NA
CASSLDSYEQYF,TGTGCCAGCAGCTTGGATTCCTACGAGCAGTACTTC,TRBV11-2,NA,TRBJ2-7,NA
CASSRGPSVAGELFF,TGTGCCAGCAGTAGAGGGCCTAGCGTCGCCGGGGAGCTGTTTTTT,TRBV6-5,NA,TRBJ2-2,NA
CASSQGGSAPDTQYF,TGTGCCAGCAGCCAAGGCGGGAGCGCGCCAGATACGCAGTATTTT,TRBV14,TRBD2,TRBJ2-3,NA
CASSPRSLSYNEQFF,TGTGCCAGTAGCCCTCGAAGCCTCTCCTACAATGAGCAGTTCTTC,TRBV19,NA,TRBJ2-1,NA
CASSLGQGSTDTQYF,TGCGCCAGCAGCTTGGGGCAGGGCTCCACAGATACGCAGTATTTT,TRBV5-1,NA,TRBJ2-3,NA
CASSLTSPSGELFF,TGTGCCAGCAGCTTAACCAGCCCCAGCGGGGAGCTGTTTTTT,TRBV7-3,NA,TRBJ2-2,NA
CATSRDDRAYEQYF,TGTGCCACCAGCAGAGATGACAGAGCCTACGAGCAGTACTTC,TRBV15,NA,TRBJ2-7,NA
CASSLAALAKGREQFF,TGTGCCAGCAGCTTGGCCGCACTAGCTAAAGGCCGGGAGCAGTTCTTC,TRBV5-4,NA,TRBJ2-1,NA
CASSLTSGVADTQYF,TGTGCCAGCAGCTTAACTAGCGGGGTCGCAGATACGCAGTATTTT,TRBV7-9,TRBD2,TRBJ2-3,NA
CASSVVAGGSTDTQYF,TGTGCCAGCAGCGTAGTGGCGGGAGGATCCACAGATACGCAGTATTTT,TRBV9,TRBD2,TRBJ2-3,NA
CAGSHPGSRHPGEQFF,TGCGCCGGCAGCCACCCCGGATCGAGACACCCCGGTGAGCAGTTCTTC,TRBV4-1,NA,TRBJ2-1,NA
CASSMASGSTRTEQFF,TGTGCCAGTAGTATGGCTAGCGGCAGTACCCGCACTGAGCAGTTCTTC,TRBV19,TRBD2,TRBJ2-1,NA
CASTEGGPDTQYF,TGTGCCAGCACCGAGGGGGGCCCAGATACGCAGTATTTT,TRBV2,NA,TRBJ2-3,NA
CASSLRGAGYEQYF,TGCGCCAGCAGCCTTCGGGGGGCGGGGTACGAGCAGTACTTC,TRBV5-1,NA,TRBJ2-7,once
CAINRGFQETQYF,TGTGCCATAAACCGGGGGTTCCAAGAGACCCAGTACTTC,TRBV6-5,NA,TRBJ2-5,NA
CASSLTGDTQYF,TGTGCCAGCAGCTTAACCGGAGATACGCAGTATTTT,TRBV7-9,NA,TRBJ2-3,NA
CAWRPPRGAGLNNLQPQHF,TGTGCCTGGAGACCGCCCCGTGGGGCAGGCCTCAATAATCTGCAACCCCAGCATTTT,TRBV30,NA,TRBJ1-5,NA
CASSLMGTRAKNIQYF,TGTGCCAGCAGCTTGATGGGGACACGAGCCAAAAACATTCAGTACTTC,TRBV5-8,NA,TRBJ2-4,NA
CASSPQGPGSNQPQHF,TGTGCCAGCTCACCACAGGGGCCGGGGAGCAATCAGCCCCAGCATTTT,TRBV18,NA,TRBJ1-5,NA
CSVQGGNTEAFF,TGCAGCGTTCAGGGGGGGAACACTGAAGCTTTCTTT,TRBV29-1,TRBD1,TRBJ1-1,NA